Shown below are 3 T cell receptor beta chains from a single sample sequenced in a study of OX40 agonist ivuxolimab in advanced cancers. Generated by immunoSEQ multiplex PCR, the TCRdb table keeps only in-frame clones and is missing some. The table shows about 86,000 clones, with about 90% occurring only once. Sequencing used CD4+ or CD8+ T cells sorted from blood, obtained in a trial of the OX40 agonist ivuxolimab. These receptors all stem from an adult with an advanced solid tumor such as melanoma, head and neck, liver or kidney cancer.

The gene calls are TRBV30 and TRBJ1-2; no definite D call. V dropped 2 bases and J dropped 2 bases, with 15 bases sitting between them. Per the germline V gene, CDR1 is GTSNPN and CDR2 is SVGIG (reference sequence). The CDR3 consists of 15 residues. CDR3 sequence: CAWSLPPAANYGYTF. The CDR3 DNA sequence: TGTGCCTGGAGTCTTCCCCCGGCAGCGAACTATGGCTACACCTTC.

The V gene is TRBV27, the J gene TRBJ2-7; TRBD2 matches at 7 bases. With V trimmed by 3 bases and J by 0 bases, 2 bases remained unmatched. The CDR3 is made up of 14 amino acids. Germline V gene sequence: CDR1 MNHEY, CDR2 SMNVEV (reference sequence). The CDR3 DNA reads TGTGCCAGCAGTTTGGGGGGGATCTCCTACGAGCAGTACTTC. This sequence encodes CASSLGGISYEQYF.

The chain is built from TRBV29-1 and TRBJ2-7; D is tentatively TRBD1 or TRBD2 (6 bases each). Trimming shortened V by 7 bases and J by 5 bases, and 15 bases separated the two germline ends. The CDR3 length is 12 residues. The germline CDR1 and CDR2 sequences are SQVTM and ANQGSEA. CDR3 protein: CSATGRLDEQYF. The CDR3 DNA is TGCAGCGCCACAGGGAGGTTAGACGAGCAGTACTTC.